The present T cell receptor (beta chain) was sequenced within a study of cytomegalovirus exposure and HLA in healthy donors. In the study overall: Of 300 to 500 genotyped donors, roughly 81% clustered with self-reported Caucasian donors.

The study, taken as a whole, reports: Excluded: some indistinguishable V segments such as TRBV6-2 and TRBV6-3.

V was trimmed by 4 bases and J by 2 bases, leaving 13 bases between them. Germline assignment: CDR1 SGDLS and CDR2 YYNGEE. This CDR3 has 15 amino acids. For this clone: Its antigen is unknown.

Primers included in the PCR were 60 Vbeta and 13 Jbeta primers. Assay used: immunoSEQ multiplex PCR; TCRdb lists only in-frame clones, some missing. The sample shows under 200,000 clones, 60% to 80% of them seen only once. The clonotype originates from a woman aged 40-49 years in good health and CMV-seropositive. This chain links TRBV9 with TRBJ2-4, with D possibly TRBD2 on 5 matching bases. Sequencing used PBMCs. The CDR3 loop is CASSLTAGTKNIQYF. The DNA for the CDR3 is TGTGCCAGCAGCCTTACTGCCGGGACCAAAAACATTCAGTACTTC.